One and the same sample provided the 15 T cell receptor beta chains below, sequenced in a study of cytomegalovirus exposure and HLA in healthy donors. Measured with immunoSEQ multiplex PCR; TCRdb has only the in-frame clones, and not every one. This table holds about 130,000 clones, 80% to 90% found once. The specimen was PBMCs. Receptors originate from a woman aged 18-29 years in good health and CMV-seropositive.

V is TRBV7-6 and J is TRBJ2-1; 10 bases are a match to TRBD2. The germline V gene has CDR1 SGHVS and CDR2 FNYEAQ. The V and J ends lost 1 base and 10 bases, in that order; junction bases with no gene match: 7. This CDR3 is 15 amino acids long. The CDR3, as DNA: TGTGCCAGCAGCTTAGGACTAGCGGGCGGTAGGGAGCAGTTCTTC. The encoded protein is CASSLGLAGGREQFF.

The chain combines TRBV29-1 with TRBJ2-5; 7 nucleotides line up with TRBD1. The CDR3 has 13 residues. V dropped 7 bases and J dropped 2; count of bases not matched to a gene: 7. In germline, CDR1 is SQVTM, CDR2 ANQGSEA. The CDR3: CSDTTGRQETQYF. The CDR3 DNA reads as TGCAGCGATACGACAGGGCGGCAAGAGACCCAGTACTTC.

The V call is TRBV7-9, the J call TRBJ1-1; the match to TRBD1 covers 8 bases. CDR3 size: 17 residues. After removal of 1 base from V and 0 bases from J, the junction contained 7 bases not matched to a gene. Germline V gives CDR1 SEHNR, CDR2 FQNEAQ (reference sequence). In nucleotides, the CDR3 is TGTGCCAGCAGCTTAGTTCGACCGGACAGGGTGAACACTGAAGCTTTCTTT. Its protein is CASSLVRPDRVNTEAFF.

The rearrangement links TRBV28 to TRBJ1-5; possible D gene TRBD1, 5 bases. The CDR3 is 15 amino acids. The V gene lost 5 bases and the J gene lost 6 bases, with 17 bases spanning the gap. CDR1 and CDR2 (germline): MDHEN, SYDVKM. In DNA, the CDR3 is TGTGCCAGCAGTCCCCAGGGAGGGGACGGTCAGCCCCAGCATTTT. This encodes CASSPQGGDGQPQHF.

The chain combines TRBV7-9 with TRBJ2-7, with a weak D call TRBD1 (5 bases). With 2 bases removed from V and 4 bases from J, the gap between germline ends came to 6 bases. CDR1 SEHNR and CDR2 FQNEAQ come from the germline V gene (reference sequence). CDR3 length: 12 residues. The CDR3 DNA follows: TGTGCCAGCAGCTTACAGGGTTACGAGCAGTACTTC. Residues: CASSLQGYEQYF.

The chain couples TRBV27 to TRBJ2-7; TRBD1 aligns across 8 bases. CDR1 and CDR2 (germline): MNHEY, SMNVEV (reference sequence). V was clipped by 6 bases and J by 2 bases; unmatched bases: 12. CDR3 length equals 16 residues. CDR3: CASRSSGTGGPYEQYF. CDR3 sequence (DNA): TGTGCCAGCAGGTCCAGTGGGACAGGAGGCCCCTACGAGCAGTACTTC.

The chain employs TRBV9 and TRBJ1-1; the D is unclear. CDR3 length: 15 amino acids. Trimming removed 4 bases from V and 3 bases from J, with 16 bases in between. Looked up from germline, CDR1 is SGDLS and CDR2 is YYNGEE. CDR3: CASSSRAGGDTEAFF. CDR3 DNA sequence: TGTGCCAGCAGCTCAAGAGCGGGAGGTGACACTGAAGCTTTCTTT.

This clone was seen just once. The chain combines TRBV29-1 with TRBJ2-7; 11 positions agree with TRBD1. The CDR3 length is 14 residues. J lost 8 bases, V lost 1 base, and 7 bases had no gene match. Germline CDR1 SQVTM, CDR2 ANQGSEA. CDR3 coding DNA: TGCAGCGTTGAAGCCCGGGACAGGGGGGTACAGCAGTACTTC. It translates to CSVEARDRGVQQYF.

The V call is TRBV2, the J call TRBJ1-1; TRBD1 might be the D (5 bases). The CDR3 is made up of 13 amino acids. V lost 6 bases to trimming and J lost 0 bases, with 8 bases between them. From germline, CDR1 is SNHLY and CDR2 FYNNEI. CDR3 amino acids: CASSAGLNTEAFF. Written as DNA, the CDR3 is TGTGCCAGCAGCGCAGGGCTGAACACTGAAGCTTTCTTT.

This chain connects TRBV18 to TRBJ2-7; D not certain. The V gene's germline CDR1 is KGHSH and CDR2 LQKENI. There are 14 residues in the CDR3. The V gene lost 6 bases and the J gene lost 0 bases, with 12 bases spanning the gap. The CDR3, as DNA: TGTGCCAGCTCCCCCAGCGCCAGCTCCTACGAGCAGTACTTC. Translation gives CASSPSASSYEQYF.

The chain combines TRBV28 with TRBJ2-7; 9 bases map to TRBD2. V trimming: 10 bases; J trimming: 4 bases; junction bases outside the gene matches: 8. The CDR3 has 13 residues. Germline values: CDR1 MDHEN, CDR2 SYDVKM. CDR3 sequence (DNA): TGTGCCACCTCTCCTAGCGGGGTATACGAGCAGTACTTC. Translated, it gives CATSPSGVYEQYF. Drawing the rest from reference TRBV28 and TRBJ2-7, the complete variable domain is DVKVTQSSRYLVKRTGEKVFLECVQDMDHENMFWYRQDPGLGLRLIYFSYDVKMKEKGDIPEGYSVSREKKERFSLILESASTNQTSMYLCATSPSGVYEQYFGPGTRLTVT.

This clone has a handful of counts. The rearrangement links TRBV7-9 to TRBJ1-5; D call uncertain. Trimming left V 4 bases short and J 6 bases short, with 10 bases between. The CDR3 covers 13 residues. Germline values: CDR1 SEHNR, CDR2 FQNEAQ (reference sequence). The CDR3 DNA reads as TGTGCCAGCAGCTCCAGTGGTTCTCAGCCCCAGCATTTT. It specifies CASSSSGSQPQHF.

The J gene is TRBJ2-3, the V gene TRBV25-1, with D possibly matching TRBD1 (7 bases). V was clipped by 3 bases and J by 2 bases, with 15 bases between them. Germline CDR1 MGHDK, CDR2 SYGVNS. The CDR3 spans 16 residues. The DNA for the CDR3 is TGTGCCAGCAGTGACGGCAGGGGGGTATACACAGATACGCAGTATTTT. Translation: CASSDGRGVYTDTQYF.

The rearrangement uses TRBV30 and TRBJ1-2; possible D gene TRBD1, 5 bases. Looked up from germline, CDR1 is GTSNPN and CDR2 is SVGIG (reference sequence). This CDR3 contains 15 residues. V lost 2 bases to trimming and J lost 4 bases, with 17 bases between them. The CDR3 is CAWSPGPRGSYGYTF. Written as DNA, the CDR3 is TGTGCCTGGAGTCCAGGACCCCGGGGGAGCTATGGCTACACCTTC.

The CDR3 DNA follows: TGTGCCAGCAGCGTAGATCCCCTGCGTGGCACTGAAGCTTTCTTT. This gives the protein CASSVDPLRGTEAFF. This chain connects TRBV9 to TRBJ1-1; D call uncertain. The ends were cut back, 0 bases at V and 4 bases at J, with 13 bases in the middle. CDR1 and CDR2 from the germline V gene are SGDLS and YYNGEE. CDR3 length: 15 amino acids.